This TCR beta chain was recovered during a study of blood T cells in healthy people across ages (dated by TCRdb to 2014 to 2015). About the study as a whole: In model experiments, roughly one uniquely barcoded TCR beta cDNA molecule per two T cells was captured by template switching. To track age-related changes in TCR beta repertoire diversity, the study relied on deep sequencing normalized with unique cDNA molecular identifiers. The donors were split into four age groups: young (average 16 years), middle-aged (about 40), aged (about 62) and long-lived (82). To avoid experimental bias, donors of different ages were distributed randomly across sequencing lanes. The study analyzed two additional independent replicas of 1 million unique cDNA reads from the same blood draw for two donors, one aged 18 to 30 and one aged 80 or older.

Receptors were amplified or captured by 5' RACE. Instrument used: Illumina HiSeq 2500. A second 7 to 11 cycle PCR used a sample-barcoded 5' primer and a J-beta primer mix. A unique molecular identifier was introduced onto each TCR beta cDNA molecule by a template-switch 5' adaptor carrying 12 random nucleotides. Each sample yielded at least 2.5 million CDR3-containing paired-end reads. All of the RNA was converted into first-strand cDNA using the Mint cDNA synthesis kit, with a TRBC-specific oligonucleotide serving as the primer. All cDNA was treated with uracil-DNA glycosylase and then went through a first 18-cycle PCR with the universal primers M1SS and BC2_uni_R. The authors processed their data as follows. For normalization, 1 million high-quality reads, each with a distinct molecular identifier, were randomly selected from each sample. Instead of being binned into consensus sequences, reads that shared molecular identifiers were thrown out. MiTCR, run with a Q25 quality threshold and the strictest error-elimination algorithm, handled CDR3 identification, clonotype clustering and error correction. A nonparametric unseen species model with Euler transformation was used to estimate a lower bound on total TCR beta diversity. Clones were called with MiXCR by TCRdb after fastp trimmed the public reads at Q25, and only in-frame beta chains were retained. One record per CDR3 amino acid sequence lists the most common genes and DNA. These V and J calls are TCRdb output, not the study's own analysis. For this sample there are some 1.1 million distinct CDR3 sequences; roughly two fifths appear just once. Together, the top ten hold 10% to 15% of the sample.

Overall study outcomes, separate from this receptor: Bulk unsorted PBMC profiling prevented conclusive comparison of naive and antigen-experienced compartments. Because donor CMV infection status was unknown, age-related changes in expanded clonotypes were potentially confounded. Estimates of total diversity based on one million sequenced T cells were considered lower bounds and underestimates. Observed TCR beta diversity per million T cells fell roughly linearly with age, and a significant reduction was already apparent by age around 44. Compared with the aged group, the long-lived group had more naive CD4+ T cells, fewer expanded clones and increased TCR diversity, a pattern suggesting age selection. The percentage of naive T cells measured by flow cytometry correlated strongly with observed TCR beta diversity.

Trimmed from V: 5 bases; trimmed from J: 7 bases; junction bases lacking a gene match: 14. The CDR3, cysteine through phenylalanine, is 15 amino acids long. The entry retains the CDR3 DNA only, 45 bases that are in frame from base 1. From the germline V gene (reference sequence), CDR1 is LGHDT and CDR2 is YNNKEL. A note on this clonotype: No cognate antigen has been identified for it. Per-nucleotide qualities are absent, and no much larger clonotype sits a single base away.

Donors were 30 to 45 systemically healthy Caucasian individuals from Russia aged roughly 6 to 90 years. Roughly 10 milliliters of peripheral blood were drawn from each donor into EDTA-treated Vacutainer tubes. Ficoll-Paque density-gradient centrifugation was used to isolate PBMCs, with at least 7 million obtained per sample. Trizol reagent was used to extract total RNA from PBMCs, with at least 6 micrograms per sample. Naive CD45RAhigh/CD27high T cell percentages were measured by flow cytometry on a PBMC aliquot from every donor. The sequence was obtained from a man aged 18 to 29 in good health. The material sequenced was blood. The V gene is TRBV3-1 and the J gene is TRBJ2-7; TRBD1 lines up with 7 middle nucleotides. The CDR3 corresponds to CASSTTGESYNEQYF. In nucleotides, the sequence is TGTGCCAGCAGCACCACAGGGGAATCCTACAATGAGCAGTACTTC.